This is a list of T cell receptor beta chains from one sample in a study of T cell responses to AZD1222 COVID-19 vaccine. The data were produced by immunoSEQ multiplex PCR, yet TCRdb's version contains in-frame clones alone and is incomplete. Of roughly 120,000 clones in the sample, more than 65% were seen once. The input for sequencing was peripheral blood, taken on day 0 of AZD1222 vaccination. The receptors originated from an adult in good health. The CDR3 runs from the conserved cysteine through the conserved F or W. The order of the fields is J gene, V gene, D gene, clone size, CDR3 DNA, CDR3 protein. D genes are given only for firm matches. The size field is filled for only some rows; it gives once, few, many or a size class.

j_call: TRBJ2-1
v_call: TRBV15
d_call: -
clone_size: -
cdr3_nt: TGTGCCACCAGCAGAGGAGGGGAACTATACAATGAGCAGTTCTTC
cdr3_aa: CATSRGGELYNEQFF

j_call: TRBJ2-3
v_call: TRBV14
d_call: -
clone_size: -
cdr3_nt: TGTGCCAGCAGCCCGGGACGGGGATCCGTGGATACGCAGTATTTT
cdr3_aa: CASSPGRGSVDTQYF

j_call: TRBJ1-6
v_call: TRBV10-1
d_call: -
clone_size: -
cdr3_nt: TGCGCCAGCAGTGGAAATTCACCCCTCCACTTT
cdr3_aa: CASSGNSPLHF

j_call: TRBJ1-5
v_call: TRBV11-2
d_call: -
clone_size: few
cdr3_nt: TGTGCCAGCAGCTTAGTTGCAGGGTGGCAGCCCCAGCATTTT
cdr3_aa: CASSLVAGWQPQHF

j_call: TRBJ1-3
v_call: TRBV18
d_call: -
clone_size: -
cdr3_nt: TGTGCCAGCTCACCAGCGGGAGAAGGAAACACCATATATTTT
cdr3_aa: CASSPAGEGNTIYF

j_call: TRBJ2-7
v_call: TRBV27
d_call: -
clone_size: -
cdr3_nt: TGTGCCAGCAGTTGGGGGGGGCCTAGCGAGCAGTACTTC
cdr3_aa: CASSWGGPSEQYF

j_call: TRBJ2-2
v_call: TRBV7-9
d_call: -
clone_size: -
cdr3_nt: TGTGCCAGCAGCTCCAGTACCGGGGAGCTGTTTTTT
cdr3_aa: CASSSSTGELFF

j_call: TRBJ1-2
v_call: TRBV6-4
d_call: -
clone_size: -
cdr3_nt: TGTGCCAGCAGTGACTCGAATAGGGGTGACTATGGCTACACCTTC
cdr3_aa: CASSDSNRGDYGYTF

j_call: TRBJ2-1
v_call: TRBV6-6
d_call: -
clone_size: once
cdr3_nt: TGTGCCAGCAGTTACTCATCACAGTACAATGAGCAGTTCTTC
cdr3_aa: CASSYSSQYNEQFF

j_call: TRBJ1-2
v_call: TRBV9
d_call: -
clone_size: -
cdr3_nt: TGTGCCAGCAGCGCTGCGAGCGTTCAGGTACCCTCTGGCTACACCTTC
cdr3_aa: CASSAASVQVPSGYTF

j_call: TRBJ1-4
v_call: TRBV29-1
d_call: -
clone_size: -
cdr3_nt: TGCAGCGTTGGTGTTAAGGCCCGGGAAACTAATGAAAAACTGTTTTTT
cdr3_aa: CSVGVKARETNEKLFF

j_call: TRBJ1-3
v_call: TRBV6-1
d_call: -
clone_size: -
cdr3_nt: TGTGCCAGCCGTGAGATCAACTCTGGAAACACCATATATTTT
cdr3_aa: CASREINSGNTIYF

j_call: TRBJ2-1
v_call: TRBV28
d_call: -
clone_size: -
cdr3_nt: TGTGCCAGCAGTTTTGTGGGGGAGCAGTTCTTC
cdr3_aa: CASSFVGEQFF

j_call: TRBJ1-6
v_call: TRBV4-2
d_call: -
clone_size: -
cdr3_nt: TGTGCCAGCAGCCAAGGAGCAGGGACCAATAATTCACCCCTCCACTTT
cdr3_aa: CASSQGAGTNNSPLHF

j_call: TRBJ1-2
v_call: TRBV28
d_call: -
clone_size: few
cdr3_nt: TGTGCCAGCGAGGGATTCTTTAACTATGGCTACACCTTC
cdr3_aa: CASEGFFNYGYTF

j_call: TRBJ1-5
v_call: TRBV7-2
d_call: -
clone_size: -
cdr3_nt: TGTGCCAGCAGCCCCCAGGGGAATAGCAATCAGCCCCAGCATTTT
cdr3_aa: CASSPQGNSNQPQHF

j_call: TRBJ1-2
v_call: TRBV19
d_call: -
clone_size: -
cdr3_nt: TGTGCCAGTAGTATAGCCCCCGGACAAGTCTATGGCTACACCTTC
cdr3_aa: CASSIAPGQVYGYTF

j_call: TRBJ1-5
v_call: TRBV6-5
d_call: -
clone_size: few
cdr3_nt: TGTGCCAGCAGTTACTCGTCCGGTAATCAGCCCCAGCATTTT
cdr3_aa: CASSYSSGNQPQHF

j_call: TRBJ2-7
v_call: TRBV19
d_call: TRBD1
clone_size: -
cdr3_nt: TGTGCCAGTCACTCGGGACAGGGGGGCTCCGAGCAGTACTTC
cdr3_aa: CASHSGQGGSEQYF

j_call: TRBJ2-7
v_call: TRBV13
d_call: -
clone_size: -
cdr3_nt: TGTGCCAGCACTGGGCGCCTCCTTCACGACGAGCAGTACTTC
cdr3_aa: CASTGRLLHDEQYF

j_call: TRBJ1-3
v_call: TRBV6-5
d_call: -
clone_size: -
cdr3_nt: TGTGCCAGCAGTTCGACAACCACCACCGGAAACACCATATATTTT
cdr3_aa: CASSSTTTTGNTIYF

j_call: TRBJ2-3
v_call: TRBV19
d_call: TRBD2
clone_size: -
cdr3_nt: TGTGCCAGTAGAGTGAGCGGGACCCGGCCTTATGCTACGCAGTATTTT
cdr3_aa: CASRVSGTRPYATQYF

j_call: TRBJ2-5
v_call: TRBV20-1
d_call: -
clone_size: -
cdr3_nt: TGCAGTGCTAGCGGGCAAGAGACCCAGTACTTC
cdr3_aa: CSASGQETQYF

j_call: TRBJ1-2
v_call: TRBV19
d_call: -
clone_size: -
cdr3_nt: TGTGCCAGCGATAACCGGGACACCCATGGCTACACCTTC
cdr3_aa: CASDNRDTHGYTF

j_call: TRBJ1-2
v_call: TRBV28
d_call: -
clone_size: once
cdr3_nt: TGTGCCAGCAACCGAGGCCCGGTCCGGGGCTACACCTTC
cdr3_aa: CASNRGPVRGYTF

j_call: TRBJ2-1
v_call: TRBV7-7
d_call: TRBD2
clone_size: -
cdr3_nt: TGTGCTAGCAGCCCGGGTTCTTTTAGACTAGCGGGAGCCAATGAGCAGTTCTTC
cdr3_aa: CASSPGSFRLAGANEQFF

j_call: TRBJ2-3
v_call: TRBV27
d_call: -
clone_size: few
cdr3_nt: TGTGCCAGCTCAATCTTAGCGGCTAGCACAGATACGCAGTATTTT
cdr3_aa: CASSILAASTDTQYF

j_call: TRBJ2-2
v_call: TRBV3-1/TRBV3-2
d_call: -
clone_size: -
cdr3_nt: TGTGCCAGCAGCCAACTCCGACAGGCTAACACCGGGGAGCTGTTTTTT
cdr3_aa: CASSQLRQANTGELFF

j_call: TRBJ1-4
v_call: TRBV6-2/TRBV6-3
d_call: -
clone_size: -
cdr3_nt: TGTGCCAGCAGTCCCGGGTGGGAAAAACTGTTTTTT
cdr3_aa: CASSPGWEKLFF

j_call: TRBJ2-5
v_call: TRBV3-1/TRBV3-2
d_call: -
clone_size: -
cdr3_nt: TGTGCCAGCAGCCAGGATTACCGCGGAGGCCAAGAGACCCAGTACTTC
cdr3_aa: CASSQDYRGGQETQYF

j_call: TRBJ2-1
v_call: TRBV5-4
d_call: TRBD2
clone_size: few
cdr3_nt: TGTGCCAGCAGCTCCAGCAGCGGGGGATCCTACAATGAGCAGTTCTTC
cdr3_aa: CASSSSSGGSYNEQFF

j_call: TRBJ1-5
v_call: TRBV10-3
d_call: -
clone_size: -
cdr3_nt: TGTGCCATCAGTGAGCAGACCGGGTCCAAGCATTTT
cdr3_aa: CAISEQTGSKHF

j_call: TRBJ2-3
v_call: TRBV28
d_call: TRBD2
clone_size: -
cdr3_nt: TGTGCCAGCAGGGGCGGGAGTGGTTATACGCAGTATTTT
cdr3_aa: CASRGGSGYTQYF

j_call: TRBJ1-3
v_call: TRBV5-5
d_call: TRBD1
clone_size: -
cdr3_nt: TGTGCCAGCAGCACCGGGACAGGGCAAGGAAACACCATATATTTT
cdr3_aa: CASSTGTGQGNTIYF

j_call: TRBJ2-3
v_call: TRBV5-8
d_call: -
clone_size: -
cdr3_nt: TGTGCCAGCAGCTTAGGAGCCACAGATACGCAGTATTTT
cdr3_aa: CASSLGATDTQYF

j_call: TRBJ1-2
v_call: TRBV28
d_call: -
clone_size: -
cdr3_nt: TGTGCCAGCAGCCGCGACAGCTATGGCTACACCTTC
cdr3_aa: CASSRDSYGYTF

j_call: TRBJ2-1
v_call: TRBV5-1
d_call: TRBD2
clone_size: -
cdr3_nt: TGCGCCAGCAGCTTGGATTCTAGCGGCAATGAGCAGTTCTTC
cdr3_aa: CASSLDSSGNEQFF

j_call: TRBJ2-7
v_call: TRBV18
d_call: TRBD2
clone_size: -
cdr3_nt: TGTGCCAGCTCACAGGCCGTAGGGCAGGGAGGGGAGCAGTACTTC
cdr3_aa: CASSQAVGQGGEQYF

j_call: TRBJ1-3
v_call: TRBV19
d_call: TRBD1
clone_size: once
cdr3_nt: TGTGCCAGTAGCGAACAGGGGGCTCGCGGAAACACCATATATTTT
cdr3_aa: CASSEQGARGNTIYF

j_call: TRBJ2-7
v_call: TRBV4-3
d_call: TRBD1
clone_size: -
cdr3_nt: TGCGCCAGCAGCCGTACTTCCGGGACAGTAAACTACGAGCAGTACTTC
cdr3_aa: CASSRTSGTVNYEQYF

j_call: TRBJ2-3
v_call: TRBV24-1
d_call: -
clone_size: -
cdr3_nt: TGTGCCACCAGTGATCACCTAGCAGGGGATACGCAGTATTTT
cdr3_aa: CATSDHLAGDTQYF

j_call: TRBJ1-6
v_call: TRBV9
d_call: TRBD1
clone_size: -
cdr3_nt: TGTGCCAGCAGCGGGGACAGTGCCTATAATTCACCCCTCCACTTT
cdr3_aa: CASSGDSAYNSPLHF

j_call: TRBJ1-1
v_call: TRBV11-1
d_call: TRBD1
clone_size: many
cdr3_nt: TGTGCCAGCAGCATGGGGGACAGGAGTCGGCCTCTCGCATTCTTT
cdr3_aa: CASSMGDRSRPLAFF

j_call: TRBJ2-3
v_call: TRBV28
d_call: -
clone_size: -
cdr3_nt: TGTGCCAGCAGGATAATTGGGCAGGGAGATACGCAGTATTTT
cdr3_aa: CASRIIGQGDTQYF

j_call: TRBJ2-7
v_call: TRBV5-1
d_call: TRBD1
clone_size: -
cdr3_nt: TGCGCCAGCAGCACCGCAGGGGGCGCGTACGAGCAGTACTTC
cdr3_aa: CASSTAGGAYEQYF

j_call: TRBJ2-1
v_call: TRBV6-5
d_call: -
clone_size: -
cdr3_nt: TGTGCCAGCAGTTTTCCCAGTAATGAGCAGTTCTTC
cdr3_aa: CASSFPSNEQFF